This passage covers 18 T cell receptor beta chains from one sample sequenced in a study of cytomegalovirus exposure and HLA in healthy donors. Profiled with immunoSEQ multiplex PCR; TCRdb holds only in-frame clones, not every one. The sample has about 280,000 clones; 88% are singletons. The sample was PBMCs. The receptors originated from a woman in her late teens or twenties in good health and CMV-seronegative.

On this clone itself: The same CDR3 also results from other DNA sequences found in this sample. J is TRBJ2-7 and V is TRBV7-9; 15 nucleotides line up with TRBD2. Germline CDR1 is SEHNR and CDR2 is FQNEAQ (reference sequence). The CDR3 is 17 residues long. The V and J ends lost 1 base and 6 bases, in that order; junction bases with no gene match: 7. The CDR3 nucleotides read TGTGCCAGCAGCTTAGGCGGGGGACTAGCGGGAGGTCGCGAGCAGTACTTC. It translates to CASSLGGGLAGGREQYF.

The rearrangement uses TRBV6-1 and TRBJ1-1; D remains ambiguous. The germline gives CDR1 MNHNS, CDR2 SASEGT. The CDR3 is made up of 13 amino acids. Between the trimmed V and J ends, which lost 2 bases and 1 base, there was a span of 5 bases. CDR3 sequence reads: CASSERGNTEAFF. The CDR3 DNA follows: TGTGCCAGCAGTGAAAGAGGGAACACTGAAGCTTTCTTT.

This sequence joins TRBV7-9 and TRBJ2-3, with D perhaps TRBD2 (6 bases). Trimming left V 5 bases short and J 4 bases short, with 16 bases between. CDR3 length equals 15 residues. In germline, CDR1 is SEHNR, CDR2 FQNEAQ (reference sequence). Here the CDR3 DNA reads TGTGCCAGCAGCCAGATACTAGGGAGGCCAGATACGCAGTATTTT. Its translation is CASSQILGRPDTQYF.

The chain employs TRBV11-1 and TRBJ2-7, with 10 nucleotides matching TRBD2. The CDR3 is 14 amino acids. The trim removed 5 bases at V and 6 bases at J, leaving 7 bases unmatched. CDR1 is SGHAT and CDR2 is FQDESV in the germline V gene (reference sequence). CDR3 coding DNA: TGTGCCAGCAGCCCTAGCGGGAGTGTTGGCGAGCAGTACTTC. Its translation is CASSPSGSVGEQYF.

This chain joins TRBV4-1 and TRBJ2-3; 7 bases fit TRBD2. V shed 3 bases, J shed 3 bases, and the junction held 21 bases outside the gene matches. This CDR3 has 20 amino acids. Germline V gives CDR1 MGHRA, CDR2 YSYEKL. CDR3 loop: CASSHPLGVRERVQTDTQYF. Here the CDR3 DNA reads TGCGCCAGCAGCCACCCCCTGGGGGTGCGGGAGCGAGTTCAGACAGATACGCAGTATTTT.

V usage is TRBV2 and J usage is TRBJ1-4, with a tentative D call TRBD1 (5 bases). The V gene lost 3 bases and the J gene lost 5 bases, with 13 bases spanning the gap. Germline assignment: CDR1 SNHLY and CDR2 FYNNEI. The CDR3 contains 15 residues. The CDR3 region is CASSELGGLNEKLFF. CDR3 coding DNA: TGTGCCAGCAGTGAGCTGGGGGGGTTGAATGAAAAACTGTTTTTT.

Concerning this clone: The junction shows a germline mismatch at one end, possibly a read error. The J gene is TRBJ2-2, the V gene TRBV7-7; D is unresolved. Germline lookup yields CDR1 SSHAT and CDR2 FNYEAQ (reference sequence). The CDR3 totals 13 residues. As DNA, the CDR3 is TGTGCTAGCAGCTTAGCCTTCGGCGGGGAGCTGTTTTTT. Its translation: CASSLAFGGELFF.

This chain connects TRBV5-1 to TRBJ2-5, with D perhaps matching TRBD1 (6 bases). The CDR3 has 13 residues. Germline CDR1 and CDR2: SGHRS and YFSETQ. V was pared by 0 bases and J by 4 bases, with 7 bases between. Here the CDR3 reads CASSLGGRETQYF. The DNA of the CDR3 is TGCGCCAGCAGCTTGGGGGGGCGAGAGACCCAGTACTTC.

The genes are TRBV6-1 and TRBJ2-1; TRBD2 matches at 10 bases. The CDR3 loop spans 18 amino acids. V lost 2 bases to trimming and J lost 5 bases; unmatched junction nucleotides: 12. CDR1 MNHNS and CDR2 SASEGT come from the germline V gene. CDR3 DNA: TGTGCCAGCAGTGAAAAACCGGGGGGGACTAGCGTGGACAATGAGCAGTTCTTC. Amino acid sequence: CASSEKPGGTSVDNEQFF.

The CDR3 here is CASSDRGNTEAFF. CDR3 bases: TGTGCCAGCAGTGACAGGGGGAACACTGAAGCTTTCTTT. The chain has TRBV28 and TRBJ1-1; 8 bases match TRBD1. This CDR3 has 13 residues. V gave up 5 bases and J gave up 1 base; unmatched junction bases: 0. Looked up from germline, CDR1 is MDHEN and CDR2 is SYDVKM.

The J gene is TRBJ1-5, the V gene TRBV28; D ambiguous. The CDR3 runs to 11 residues. V lost 3 bases, J lost 11 bases, and 8 bases lay in between. The V gene's germline CDR1 is MDHEN and CDR2 SYDVKM. The CDR3 DNA is TGTGCCAGCAGTTTGGCGGGAGCCCAGCATTTT. This translates into CASSLAGAQHF.

The chain is built from TRBV1 and TRBJ2-2; TRBD2 is the table's D call and was not checked against the DNA. TRBV1 has pseudogene status. The CDR3 extends over 14 amino acids. The CDR3 bases are TGCACCAGCAGCCAAGGTAGTACCACCGGGGAGCTGTTTTTT. Its translation is CTSSQGSTTGELFF.

The V call is TRBV6-4, the J call TRBJ2-1; TRBD2 is a possible D gene (5 bases). Germline lookup yields CDR1 MRHNA and CDR2 SNTAGT. V was clipped by 4 bases and J by 7 bases, with 17 bases between them. This CDR3 spans 15 amino acids. CDR3 amino acids: CASSVRADGMNEQFF. The DNA for the CDR3 is TGTGCCAGCAGTGTGCGGGCGGACGGTATGAATGAGCAGTTCTTC.

The chain is built from TRBV7-8 and TRBJ2-6; perhaps TRBD2 as D (5 bases). This CDR3 has 18 amino acids. Germline V gene lookup returns CDR1 SGHVS and CDR2 FQNEAQ. With 5 bases removed from V and 1 base from J, the gap between germline ends came to 18 bases. The CDR3 sequence is CASSRGQVLLSGANVLTF. In DNA, the CDR3 is TGTGCCAGCAGCCGCGGGCAGGTGCTTTTATCTGGGGCCAACGTCCTGACTTTC.

The CDR3 protein is CASSLAPGWSIEQYF. The CDR3 DNA follows: TGTGCCAGCAGCTTAGCGCCGGGTTGGAGCATCGAGCAGTACTTC. The genes are TRBV11-1 and TRBJ2-7, with D hard to call. Between the trimmed V and J ends, which lost 0 bases and 6 bases, there was a span of 15 bases. The CDR3 is 15 amino acids. Germline CDR1 is SGHAT and CDR2 is FQDESV (reference sequence). Full variable domain (missing parts from reference TRBV11-1 and TRBJ2-7): EAEVAQSPRYKITEKSQAVAFWCDPISGHATLYWYRQILGQGPELLVQFQDESVVDDSQLPKDRFSAERLKGVDSTLKIQPAELGDSAMYLCASSLAPGWSIEQYFGPGTRLTVT.

This clone was recorded a few times. The rearrangement joins TRBV29-1 to TRBJ2-5; TRBD2 might be the D (5 bases). The CDR3 runs 12 residues. The germline V and J ends were trimmed by 5 bases and 2 bases, with 9 bases remaining between them. In germline, CDR1 is SQVTM, CDR2 ANQGSEA. The CDR3, as DNA: TGCAGCGTTCACACTAGTCAAGAGACCCAGTACTTC. This translates into CSVHTSQETQYF.

In the case of this clone: This sample also contains other DNA sequences that code for the same CDR3. J is TRBJ2-7 and V is TRBV28, with 9 bases matching TRBD2. This CDR3 has 14 amino acids. V was pared by 3 bases and J by 3 bases, with 3 bases of the junction left unmatched. CDR1 MDHEN and CDR2 SYDVKM come from the germline V gene. In DNA form, the CDR3 reads TGTGCCAGCAGTTTGTGGCGGGAGGGCTACGAGCAGTACTTC. Its protein product is CASSLWREGYEQYF.

V usage is TRBV27 and J usage is TRBJ2-2, with TRBD1 matching 11 bases. The CDR3 loop spans 15 amino acids. Looked up from germline, CDR1 is MNHEY and CDR2 is SMNVEV (reference sequence). V lost 5 bases, J lost 6 bases, and 5 bases stayed unmatched. In nucleotides, the CDR3 is TGTGCCAGCAGTATACGGACAGGGGGCTCCGGGGAGCTGTTTTTT. It codes for CASSIRTGGSGELFF.